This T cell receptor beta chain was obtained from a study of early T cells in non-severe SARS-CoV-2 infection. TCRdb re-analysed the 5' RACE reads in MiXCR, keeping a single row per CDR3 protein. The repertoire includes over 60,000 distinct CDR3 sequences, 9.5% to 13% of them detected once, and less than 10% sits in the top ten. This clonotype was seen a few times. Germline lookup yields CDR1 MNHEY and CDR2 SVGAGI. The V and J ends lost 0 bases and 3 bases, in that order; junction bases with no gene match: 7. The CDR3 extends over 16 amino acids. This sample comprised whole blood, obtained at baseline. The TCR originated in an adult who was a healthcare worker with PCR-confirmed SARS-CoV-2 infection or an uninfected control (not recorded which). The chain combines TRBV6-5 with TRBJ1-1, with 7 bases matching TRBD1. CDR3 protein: CASSYSGGGSYTEAFF. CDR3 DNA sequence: TGTGCCAGCAGTTACTCAGGGGGCGGAAGTTACACTGAAGCTTTCTTT.